This entry lists 20 T cell receptor beta chains sequenced from one sample in a study of patients and donors after allogeneic stem cell transplantation. TCRdb processed the RT-PCR reads anew with MiXCR; each CDR3 protein has one entry. The table lists 150,000 to 200,000 distinct CDR3 sequences, roughly 40% of them singletons. Sequenced sample: blood, either unsorted or a sorted T cell fraction (not recorded which). The source of these receptors is a human donor who was either an allogeneic HSCT recipient or a stem cell or donor lymphocyte infusion donor (not recorded which). It is not recorded whose cells these are; they may come from a transplant donor.

This clonotype has more than one count but fewer than ten. The rearrangement joins TRBV20-1 to TRBJ1-5; 10 nucleotides agree with TRBD1. The ends lost 0 bases at V and 4 bases at J; junction bases unmatched: 0. This CDR3 is built from 14 residues. Germline CDR1 reads DFQATT; CDR2 reads SNEGSKA (reference sequence). The CDR3: CSAREDRGNQPQHF. CDR3 in DNA: TGCAGTGCTAGAGAGGACAGGGGGAATCAGCCCCAGCATTTT.

V is TRBV20-1 and J is TRBJ2-2; no definite D call. Germline V gene sequence: CDR1 DFQATT, CDR2 SNEGSKA (reference sequence). The length of the CDR3 is 15 residues. V lost 4 bases to trimming and J lost 2 bases, with 14 bases between them. CDR3 sequence reads: CSAIPSEVNTGELFF. The CDR3 nucleotides read TGCAGTGCTATCCCGTCCGAAGTAAACACCGGGGAGCTGTTTTTT.

The CDR3 region is CSARDLSRVTEAFF. The CDR3 coding sequence is TGCAGTGCTAGAGATCTATCACGGGTCACTGAAGCTTTCTTT. This sequence joins TRBV20-1 and TRBJ1-1; D call uncertain. This CDR3 contains 14 residues. From germline, CDR1 is DFQATT and CDR2 SNEGSKA (reference sequence). The V gene lost 0 bases and the J gene lost 4 bases, with 12 bases spanning the gap.

This chain links TRBV12-3 or TRBV12-4 with TRBJ2-5; no clear D. The V and J ends lost 0 bases and 5 bases respectively, with 4 bases between them. The CDR3 extends over 12 amino acids. The DNA for the CDR3 is TGTGCCAGCAGTTTAGCGTGGGAGACCCAGTACTTC. Protein sequence: CASSLAWETQYF.

This clonotype was seen only a few times. The V call is TRBV15, the J call TRBJ1-5; a weak D match, TRBD1 (5 bases). CDR1 is LNHNV, CDR2 YYDKDF, per germline (reference sequence). CDR3 size: 12 residues. V lost 4 bases and J 4 bases, leaving 5 bases between the germline ends. This CDR3 reads CATSKGNQPQHF. The CDR3 DNA is TGTGCCACCAGCAAGGGGAATCAGCCCCAGCATTTT.

V is TRBV29-1 and J is TRBJ2-7, with D possibly being TRBD2 (6 bases). In germline, CDR1 is SQVTM, CDR2 ANQGSEA. The CDR3 has 12 amino acids. The germline V and J ends were trimmed by 7 bases and 1 base, with 11 bases remaining between them. CDR3 coding DNA: TGCAGCGGCGGGACTGGGTCCTACGAGCAGTACTTC. Translating it yields CSGGTGSYEQYF.

The J gene is TRBJ2-2, the V gene TRBV12-3 or TRBV12-4, with TRBD2 matching over 7 bases. This CDR3 has 14 residues. Unmatched junction bases numbered 1, after V lost 6 bases and J lost 0 bases. CDR3 sequence reads: CASRLAPNTGELFF. As DNA, the CDR3 is TGTGCCAGCAGACTAGCGCCGAACACCGGGGAGCTGTTTTTT.

V and J are TRBV29-1 and TRBJ2-1; 13 bases are shared with TRBD2. The CDR3 is 16 residues long. Germline lookup yields CDR1 SQVTM and CDR2 ANQGSEA. V trimming: 3 bases; J trimming: 3 bases; junction bases outside the gene matches: 5. The CDR3 region is CSVDGGTSGNYNEQFF. Here the CDR3 DNA reads TGCAGCGTTGACGGGGGGACTAGCGGGAACTACAATGAGCAGTTCTTC.

The CDR3 loop is CASSLRGTGVPNEQFF. CDR3 bases: TGTGCCAGCAGCTTACGTGGGACAGGGGTGCCCAATGAGCAGTTCTTC. J is TRBJ2-1 and V is TRBV7-8, with 10 bases identical to TRBD1. Germline CDR1 and CDR2: SGHVS and FQNEAQ. V lost 2 bases to trimming and J lost 6 bases; unmatched junction nucleotides: 7. This CDR3 has 16 amino acids.

Remarks on this clonotype: Because the CDR3 is missing its conserved closing phenylalanine or tryptophan, this is likely a read error. This sequence joins TRBV7-9 and TRBJ2-2; D is ambiguous. Germline V gene lookup returns CDR1 SEHNR and CDR2 FQNEAQ (reference sequence). V was clipped by 1 base and J by 2 bases, with 5 bases between them. There are 14 residues in the CDR3. The chain's CDR3 is CASSLEDNTGELFS. The CDR3 nucleotides read TGTGCCAGCAGCTTAGAGGACAACACCGGGGAGCTGTTTTCT.

J is TRBJ1-4 and V is TRBV7-9; D gene unclear. V shed 9 bases and J shed 0 bases, with 8 bases lying between them. Germline V gives CDR1 SEHNR, CDR2 FQNEAQ (reference sequence). CDR3 length: 13 residues. The CDR3 DNA reads TGTGCCAGTCGGGTCGCAACTAATGAAAAACTGTTTTTT. Protein sequence: CASRVATNEKLFF.

This chain connects TRBV5-1 to TRBJ2-2, with no clear D. CDR1 and CDR2 (germline): SGHRS, YFSETQ. V was trimmed by 4 bases and J by 5 bases, leaving 21 bases between them. The CDR3 spans 17 residues. The CDR3: CASSPLAGVGRTGELFF. CDR3 sequence (DNA): TGCGCCAGCAGCCCGTTGGCTGGGGTTGGTAGGACCGGGGAGCTGTTTTTT.

A few counts support this clonotype. The chain is built from TRBV5-1 and TRBJ2-7, with TRBD2 as a possible D gene (5 bases). This CDR3 spans 15 amino acids. The germline CDR1 and CDR2 sequences are SGHRS and YFSETQ. V was cut by 0 bases and J by 5 bases, with 15 bases left in between. The CDR3 DNA is TGCGCCAGCAGCTTGGCCATCGCCACCGGGGACGAGCAGTACTTC. It specifies CASSLAIATGDEQYF.

This clonotype was observed a handful of times. This chain joins TRBV12-3 or TRBV12-4 and TRBJ1-3; D is perhaps TRBD1 (5 bases). There are 17 residues in the CDR3. Trimming pared 0 bases from V and 0 bases from J, leaving 12 bases between. As DNA, the CDR3 is TGTGCCAGCAGTTTAGCTAAAGGGGCAAACTCTGGAAACACCATATATTTT. Translation: CASSLAKGANSGNTIYF.

This clonotype was found a few times. The rearrangement links TRBV27 to TRBJ1-1; no reliable D call. Germline V CDR1 and CDR2: MNHEY, SMNVEV (reference sequence). The CDR3 totals 17 residues. Trimming stripped 2 bases from V and 1 base from J, with 17 bases between. This CDR3 reads CASSLRGTRRGNTEAFF. In DNA, the CDR3 is TGTGCCAGCAGTTTAAGAGGCACCAGGCGAGGGAACACTGAAGCTTTCTTT.

The count of this clonotype is one. The chain employs TRBV27 and TRBJ1-1; D unresolved. CDR1 MNHEY and CDR2 SMNVEV come from the germline V gene (reference sequence). V gave up 0 bases and J gave up 1 base, with 9 bases separating them. The CDR3 extends over 15 amino acids. CDR3 bases: TGTGCCAGCAGTTTATCGGAGGGCGGGAACACTGAAGCTTTCTTT. Protein product: CASSLSEGGNTEAFF.

The rearrangement uses TRBV5-1 and TRBJ1-2; D is undetermined. Germline lookup yields CDR1 SGHRS and CDR2 YFSETQ. The V gene lost 0 bases and the J gene lost 8 bases, with 11 bases spanning the gap. The CDR3 totals 13 residues. The CDR3: CASSLDRLTGYTF. The CDR3 DNA sequence: TGCGCCAGCAGCTTGGATCGGCTTACGGGCTACACCTTC.

This clonotype showed up just a few times. The V and J genes are TRBV3-1 and TRBJ1-2; D not resolved. Trimming pared 4 bases from V and 6 bases from J, leaving 12 bases between. The V gene's germline CDR1 is LGHDT and CDR2 YNNKEL (reference sequence). This CDR3 contains 13 residues. The CDR3 loop reads CASSPFTGDGYTF. The DNA of the CDR3 is TGTGCCAGCAGCCCTTTTACCGGAGATGGCTACACCTTC.

This clonotype was counted between two and nine times. This sequence joins TRBV6-5 and TRBJ2-1, with 8 positions matching TRBD1. The CDR3 length is 15 residues. Unmatched junction bases numbered 11, after V lost 4 bases and J lost 9 bases. Germline V gene data show CDR1 as MNHEY and CDR2 as SVGAGI. The CDR3 is CASSSRTGSWSEQFF. The CDR3 nucleotides read TGTGCCAGCAGTTCCCGGACAGGGTCATGGAGTGAGCAGTTCTTC.

The chain has TRBV29-1 and TRBJ2-1; D unresolved. The CDR3 is 15 residues long. V was clipped by 2 bases and J by 3 bases, with 14 bases between them. The germline V gene has CDR1 SQVTM and CDR2 ANQGSEA. CDR3 sequence (DNA): TGCAGCGTTGAAAGGCCCACGGGCCTCTACAATGAGCAGTTCTTC. It translates to CSVERPTGLYNEQFF.